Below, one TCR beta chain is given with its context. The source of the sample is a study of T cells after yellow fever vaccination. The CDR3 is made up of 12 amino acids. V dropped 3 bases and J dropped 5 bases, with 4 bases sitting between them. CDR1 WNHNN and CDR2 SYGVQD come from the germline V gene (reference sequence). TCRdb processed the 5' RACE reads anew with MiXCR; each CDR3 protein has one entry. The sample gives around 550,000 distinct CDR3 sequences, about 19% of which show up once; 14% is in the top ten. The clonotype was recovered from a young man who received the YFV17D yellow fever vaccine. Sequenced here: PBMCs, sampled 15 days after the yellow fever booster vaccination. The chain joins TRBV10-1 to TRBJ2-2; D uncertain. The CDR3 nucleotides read TGCGCCAGCAGTGACCCGACCGGGGAGCTGTTTTTT. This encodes CASSDPTGELFF.